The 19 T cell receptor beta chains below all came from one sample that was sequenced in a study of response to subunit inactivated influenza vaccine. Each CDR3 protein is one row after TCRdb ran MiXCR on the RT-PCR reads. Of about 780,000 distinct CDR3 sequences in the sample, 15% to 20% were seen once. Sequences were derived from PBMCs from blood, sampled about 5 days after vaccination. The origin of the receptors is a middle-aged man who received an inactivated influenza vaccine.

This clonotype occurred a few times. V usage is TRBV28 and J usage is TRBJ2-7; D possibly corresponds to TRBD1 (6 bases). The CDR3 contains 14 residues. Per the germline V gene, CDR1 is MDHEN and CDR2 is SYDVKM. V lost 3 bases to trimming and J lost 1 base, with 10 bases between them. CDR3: CASSFQDRSYEQYF. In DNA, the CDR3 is TGTGCCAGCAGTTTCCAGGACAGATCCTACGAGCAGTACTTC.

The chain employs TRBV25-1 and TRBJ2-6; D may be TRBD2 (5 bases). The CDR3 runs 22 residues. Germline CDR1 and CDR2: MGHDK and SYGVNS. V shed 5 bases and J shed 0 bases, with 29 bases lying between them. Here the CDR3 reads CASSTILGPRAATLSGANVLTF. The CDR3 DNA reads TGTGCCAGCAGTACTATCTTGGGCCCGCGGGCCGCAACCCTCTCTGGGGCCAACGTCCTGACTTTC.

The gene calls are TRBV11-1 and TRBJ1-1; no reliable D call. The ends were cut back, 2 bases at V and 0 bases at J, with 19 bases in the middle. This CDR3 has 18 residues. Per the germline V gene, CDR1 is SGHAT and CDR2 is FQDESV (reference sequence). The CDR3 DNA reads TGTGCCAGCAGCTTAAGTTGGTCAGGTCGGGAGGTGAACACTGAAGCTTTCTTT. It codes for CASSLSWSGREVNTEAFF.

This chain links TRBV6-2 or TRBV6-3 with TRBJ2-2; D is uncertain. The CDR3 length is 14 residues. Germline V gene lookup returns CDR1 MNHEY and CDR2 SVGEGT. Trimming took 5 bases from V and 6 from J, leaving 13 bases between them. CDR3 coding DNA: TGTGCCAGCAGTCCATCTGGCCCGGCCGGGGAGCTGTTTTTT. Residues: CASSPSGPAGELFF.

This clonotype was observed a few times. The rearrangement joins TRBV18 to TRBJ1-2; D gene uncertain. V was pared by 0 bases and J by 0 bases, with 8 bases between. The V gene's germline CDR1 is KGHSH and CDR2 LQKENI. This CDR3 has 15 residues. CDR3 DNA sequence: TGTGCCAGCTCACCACCGAACAAATCTAACTATGGCTACACCTTC. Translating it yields CASSPPNKSNYGYTF.

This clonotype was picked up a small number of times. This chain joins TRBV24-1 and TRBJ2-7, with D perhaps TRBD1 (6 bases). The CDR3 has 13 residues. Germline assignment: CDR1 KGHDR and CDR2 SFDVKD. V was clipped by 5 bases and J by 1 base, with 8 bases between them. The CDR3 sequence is CATSVGTSYEQYF. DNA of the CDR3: TGTGCCACCAGTGTTGGGACATCCTACGAGCAGTACTTC.

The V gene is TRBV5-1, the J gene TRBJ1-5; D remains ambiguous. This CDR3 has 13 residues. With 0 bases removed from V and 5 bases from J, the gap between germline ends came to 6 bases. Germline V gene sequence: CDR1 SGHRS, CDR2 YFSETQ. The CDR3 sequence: CASSLDSYQPQHF. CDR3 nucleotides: TGCGCCAGCAGCTTGGATTCGTATCAGCCCCAGCATTTT.

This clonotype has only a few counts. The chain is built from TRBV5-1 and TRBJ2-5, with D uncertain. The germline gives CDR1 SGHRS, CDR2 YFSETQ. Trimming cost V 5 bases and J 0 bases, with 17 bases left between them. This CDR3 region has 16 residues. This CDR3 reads CASRRAEIRYQETQYF. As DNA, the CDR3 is TGCGCCAGCAGAAGGGCCGAAATAAGGTACCAAGAGACCCAGTACTTC.

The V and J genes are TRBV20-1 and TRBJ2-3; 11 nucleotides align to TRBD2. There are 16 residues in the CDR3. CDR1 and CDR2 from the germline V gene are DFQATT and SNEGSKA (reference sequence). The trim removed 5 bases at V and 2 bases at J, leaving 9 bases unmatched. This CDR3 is CSAARPGLADTDTQYF. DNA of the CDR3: TGCAGTGCTGCAAGGCCGGGACTAGCGGACACAGATACGCAGTATTTT.

The CDR3 protein is CASSPYIQETQYF. CDR3 coding DNA: TGTGCCAGCAGTCCCTACATCCAAGAGACCCAGTACTTC. The J gene is TRBJ2-5, the V gene TRBV12-3 or TRBV12-4, with unresolved D. The germline V and J ends were trimmed by 5 bases and 1 base, with 8 bases remaining between them. This CDR3 contains 13 residues.

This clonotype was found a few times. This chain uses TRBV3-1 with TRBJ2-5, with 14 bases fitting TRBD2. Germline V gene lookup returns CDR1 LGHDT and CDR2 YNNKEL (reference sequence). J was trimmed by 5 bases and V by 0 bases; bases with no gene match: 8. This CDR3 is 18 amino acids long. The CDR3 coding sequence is TGTGCCAGCAGCCAAGATCTGACTAGCGGGAGGGCCTTGGAGACCCAGTACTTC. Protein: CASSQDLTSGRALETQYF.

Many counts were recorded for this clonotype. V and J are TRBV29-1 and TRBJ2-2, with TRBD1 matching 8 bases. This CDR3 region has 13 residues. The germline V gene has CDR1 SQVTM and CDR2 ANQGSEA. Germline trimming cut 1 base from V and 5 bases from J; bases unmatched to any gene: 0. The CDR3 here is CSVEGQGTGELFF. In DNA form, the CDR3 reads TGCAGCGTTGAAGGACAGGGGACCGGGGAGCTGTTTTTT.

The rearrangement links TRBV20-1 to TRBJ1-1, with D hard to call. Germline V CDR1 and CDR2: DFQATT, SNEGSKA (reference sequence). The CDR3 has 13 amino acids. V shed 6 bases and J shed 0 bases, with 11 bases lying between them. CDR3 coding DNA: TGCAGTGCCAAGGACCATTTGAACACTGAAGCTTTCTTT. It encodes CSAKDHLNTEAFF.

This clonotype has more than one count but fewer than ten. CDR3 in amino acids: CSARDKGAGVYNEQFF. CDR3 in DNA: TGCAGTGCTAGAGATAAGGGGGCCGGGGTCTACAATGAGCAGTTCTTC. This chain joins TRBV20-1 and TRBJ2-1, with 7 bases identical to TRBD1. The V gene end was trimmed by 0 bases and the J gene end by 3 bases; junction bases not matched to a gene: 8. This CDR3 has 16 amino acids. Germline values: CDR1 DFQATT, CDR2 SNEGSKA (reference sequence).

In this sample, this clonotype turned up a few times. The CDR3 DNA is TGTGCCAGCTCCGCCACTTCCCGGGTCGTGGGGCACGAGCAGTACTTC. Residues: CASSATSRVVGHEQYF. The chain uses TRBV18 and TRBJ2-7, with D possibly being TRBD1 (5 bases). CDR3 length equals 16 residues. The ends were cut back, 6 bases at V and 5 bases at J, with 23 bases in the middle. CDR1 is KGHSH and CDR2 is LQKENI in the germline V gene.

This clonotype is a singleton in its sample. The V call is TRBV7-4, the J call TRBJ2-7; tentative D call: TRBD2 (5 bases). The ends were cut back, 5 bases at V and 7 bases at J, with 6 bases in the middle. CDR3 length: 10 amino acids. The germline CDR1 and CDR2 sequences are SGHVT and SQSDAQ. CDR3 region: CASSRGEQYF. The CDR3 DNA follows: TGTGCCAGCAGCCGAGGGGAGCAGTACTTC.

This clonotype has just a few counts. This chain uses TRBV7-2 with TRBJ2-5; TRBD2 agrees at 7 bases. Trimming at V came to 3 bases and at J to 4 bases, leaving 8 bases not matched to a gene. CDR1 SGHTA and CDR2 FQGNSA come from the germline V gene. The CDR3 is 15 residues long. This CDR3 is CASSFLAGVAETQYF. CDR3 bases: TGTGCCAGCAGCTTTTTGGCGGGGGTAGCAGAGACCCAGTACTTC.

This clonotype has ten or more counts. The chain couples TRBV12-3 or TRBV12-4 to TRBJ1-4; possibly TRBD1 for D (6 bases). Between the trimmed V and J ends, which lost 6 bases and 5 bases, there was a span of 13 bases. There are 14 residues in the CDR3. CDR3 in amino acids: CASSAPGVNEKLFF. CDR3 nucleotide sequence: TGTGCCAGCAGCGCCCCAGGGGTGAATGAAAAACTGTTTTTT.

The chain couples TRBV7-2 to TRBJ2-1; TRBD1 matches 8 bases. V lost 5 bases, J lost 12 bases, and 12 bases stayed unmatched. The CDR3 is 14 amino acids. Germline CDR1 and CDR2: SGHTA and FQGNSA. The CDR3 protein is CASSPVGQGLVQFF. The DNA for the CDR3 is TGTGCCAGCAGCCCGGTCGGACAGGGTTTAGTGCAGTTCTTC.